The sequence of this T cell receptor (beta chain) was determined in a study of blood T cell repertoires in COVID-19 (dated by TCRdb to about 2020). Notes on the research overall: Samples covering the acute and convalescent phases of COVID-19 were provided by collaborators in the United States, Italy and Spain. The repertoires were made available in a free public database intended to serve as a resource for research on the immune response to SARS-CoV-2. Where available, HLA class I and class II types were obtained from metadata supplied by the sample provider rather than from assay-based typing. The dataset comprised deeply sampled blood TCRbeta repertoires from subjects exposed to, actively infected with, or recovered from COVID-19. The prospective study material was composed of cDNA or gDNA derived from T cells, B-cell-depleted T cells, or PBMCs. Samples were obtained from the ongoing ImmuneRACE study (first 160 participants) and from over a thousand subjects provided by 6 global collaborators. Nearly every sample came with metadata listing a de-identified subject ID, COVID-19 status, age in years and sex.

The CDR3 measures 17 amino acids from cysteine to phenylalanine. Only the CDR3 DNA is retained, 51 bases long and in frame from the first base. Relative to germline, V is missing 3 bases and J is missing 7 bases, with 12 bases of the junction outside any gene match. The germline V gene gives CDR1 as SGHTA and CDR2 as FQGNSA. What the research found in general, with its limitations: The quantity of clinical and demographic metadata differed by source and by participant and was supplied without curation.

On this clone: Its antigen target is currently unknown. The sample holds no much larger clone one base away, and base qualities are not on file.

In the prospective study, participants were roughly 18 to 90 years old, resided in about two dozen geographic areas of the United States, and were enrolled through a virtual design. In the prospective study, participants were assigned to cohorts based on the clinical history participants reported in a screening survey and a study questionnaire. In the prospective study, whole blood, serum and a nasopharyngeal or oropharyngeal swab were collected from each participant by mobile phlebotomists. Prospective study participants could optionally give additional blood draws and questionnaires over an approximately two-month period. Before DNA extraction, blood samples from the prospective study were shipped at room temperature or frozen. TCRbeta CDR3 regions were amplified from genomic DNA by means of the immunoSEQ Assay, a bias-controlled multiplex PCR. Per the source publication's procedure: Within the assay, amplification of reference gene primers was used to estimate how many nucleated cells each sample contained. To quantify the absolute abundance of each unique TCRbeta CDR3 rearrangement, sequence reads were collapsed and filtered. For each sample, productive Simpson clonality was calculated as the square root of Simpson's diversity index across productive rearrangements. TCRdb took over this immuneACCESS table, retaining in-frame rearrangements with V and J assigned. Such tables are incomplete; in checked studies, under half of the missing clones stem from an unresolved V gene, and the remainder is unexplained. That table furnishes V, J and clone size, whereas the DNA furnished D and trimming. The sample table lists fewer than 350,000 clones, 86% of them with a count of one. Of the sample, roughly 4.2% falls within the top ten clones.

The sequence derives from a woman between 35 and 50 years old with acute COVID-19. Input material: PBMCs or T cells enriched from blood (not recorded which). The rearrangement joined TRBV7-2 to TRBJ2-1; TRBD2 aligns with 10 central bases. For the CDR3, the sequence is CASSFAIAGGYGNEQFF. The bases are TGTGCCAGCAGCTTTGCGATAGCGGGAGGTTACGGGAATGAGCAGTTCTTC.